This T cell receptor (beta chain) was recovered during a study of blood T cells in healthy people across ages (dated by TCRdb to 2014 to 2015). For the wider study: In model experiments, template switching captured about one uniquely barcoded TCR beta cDNA molecule for every two T cells. Four age groups were formed from the donors: young (average approximately 15 years), middle-aged (around 41), aged (approximately 60) and long-lived (about 75). Two additional independent replicas of 1 million unique cDNA reads from the same blood draw were analyzed for two donors (one aged 18 to 30 and one aged 80 or older). Donors of different ages were randomly distributed across sequencing lanes to avoid experimental bias. Using deep sequencing normalized with unique cDNA molecular identifiers, the study measured how TCR beta repertoire diversity changes with age. Study-wide conclusions, independent of this receptor: There was a strong correlation between observed TCR beta diversity and the percentage of naive T cells measured by flow cytometry. Compared with the aged group, the long-lived group had more naive CD4+ T cells, fewer expanded clones and increased TCR diversity, a pattern suggesting age selection. Bulk unsorted PBMC profiling prevented conclusive comparison of naive and antigen-experienced compartments. Observed TCR beta diversity per million T cells fell roughly linearly with age, and a significant reduction was already apparent by age around 40. Estimates of total diversity from one million sequenced T cells were regarded as lower bounds and underestimates. Donor CMV infection status was unknown, potentially confounding age-related changes in expanded clonotypes.

The donors were a few dozen Caucasian individuals from Russia, aged roughly 6 to 100 years, who were systemically healthy. Each donor gave ten milliliters of peripheral blood, drawn into EDTA-treated Vacutainer tubes. Ficoll-Paque density-gradient centrifugation was used to isolate PBMCs, with at least 6 million per sample. Trizol reagent was used to extract total RNA from the PBMCs, yielding at least 5.5 micrograms per sample. For every donor, flow cytometry on a PBMC aliquot measured the percentage of naive CD45RAhigh/CD27high T cells. In its sample, this clonotype was seen a few times. Its antigen is still unknown. No qualities accompany the bases; no much larger clone lies one base away. The CDR3 spans 13 residues, from the cysteine through the phenylalanine. Only the CDR3 DNA stays, 39 bases, in frame from base 1. Looking up the germline V gene yields CDR1 MDHEN and CDR2 SYDVKM. A distance of 8 bases separates the germline ends of V and J, which lose 2 bases and 4 bases respectively.

To prepare the library, 5' RACE was applied. The listed sequencing device is Illumina HiSeq 2500. A second roughly 6 to 11 cycle PCR used a sample-barcoded 5' primer and a J-beta primer mix. A template-switch 5' adaptor carrying 12 random nucleotides introduced a unique molecular identifier onto each TCR beta cDNA molecule. Each sample yielded at least 3 million CDR3-containing paired-end reads. The Mint cDNA synthesis kit, primed by a TRBC-specific oligonucleotide, was used to synthesize first-strand cDNA from all RNA. All cDNA was treated with uracil-DNA glycosylase and then went through a first 18-cycle PCR with the universal primers M1SS and BC2_uni_R. The study's own analysis went as follows. Each sample was normalized by randomly selecting 1 million high-quality reads, each carrying a distinct molecular identifier. Reads with shared molecular identifiers were discarded instead of being binned into consensus sequences. MiTCR, set to a Q25 quality threshold and the strictest error-elimination algorithm, was used for CDR3 identification, clonotype clustering and error correction. A nonparametric unseen species model with Euler transformation was used to estimate lower-bound total TCR beta diversity. TCRdb reprocessing: public reads trimmed at Q25 with fastp, clones called with MiXCR, in-frame beta chains kept. Each CDR3 protein gets just one entry, which takes the most common genes and DNA from the rows behind it. V and J calls and clone size were set by TCRdb, not the authors. A total of fewer than 1 million distinct CDR3 sequences appear in this sample, under 45% of them only once. Jointly, the top ten make up around 18% of the sample.

The sequenced material came from blood. The receptor was isolated from a man in his fifties or sixties in good health. This chain joins TRBV28 to TRBJ1-2, with an unclear D gene assignment. The CDR3 protein is CASSLGTIYGYTF. The sequence in DNA is TGTGCCAGCAGTTTAGGAACCATCTATGGCTACACCTTC.